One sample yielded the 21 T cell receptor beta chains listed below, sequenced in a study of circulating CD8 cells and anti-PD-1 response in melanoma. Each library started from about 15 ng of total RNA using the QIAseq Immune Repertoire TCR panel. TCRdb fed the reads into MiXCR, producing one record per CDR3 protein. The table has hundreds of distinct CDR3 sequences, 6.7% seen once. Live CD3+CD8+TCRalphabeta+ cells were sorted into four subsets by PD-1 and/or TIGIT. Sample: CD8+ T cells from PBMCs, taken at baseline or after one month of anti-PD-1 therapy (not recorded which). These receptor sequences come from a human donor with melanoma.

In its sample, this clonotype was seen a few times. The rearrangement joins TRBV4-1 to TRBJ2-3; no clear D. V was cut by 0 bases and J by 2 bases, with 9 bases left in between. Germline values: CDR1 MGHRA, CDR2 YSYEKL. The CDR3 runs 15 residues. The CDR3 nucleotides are TGCGCCAGCAGCCAAGAAGGCCCAACCACAGATACGCAGTATTTT. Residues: CASSQEGPTTDTQYF.

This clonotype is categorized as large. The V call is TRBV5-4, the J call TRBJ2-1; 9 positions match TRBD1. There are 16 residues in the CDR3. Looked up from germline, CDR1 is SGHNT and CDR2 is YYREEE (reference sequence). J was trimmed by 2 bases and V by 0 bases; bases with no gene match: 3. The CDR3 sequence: CASSLVGTGTYNEQFF. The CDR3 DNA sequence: TGTGCCAGCAGCTTGGTTGGGACAGGGACCTACAATGAGCAGTTCTTC.

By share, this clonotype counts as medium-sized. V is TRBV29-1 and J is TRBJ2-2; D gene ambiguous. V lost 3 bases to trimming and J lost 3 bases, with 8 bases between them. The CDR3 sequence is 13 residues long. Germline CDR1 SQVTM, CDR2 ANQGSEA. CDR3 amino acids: CSVEQRYTGELFF. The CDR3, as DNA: TGCAGCGTTGAGCAGCGATACACCGGGGAGCTGTTTTTT.

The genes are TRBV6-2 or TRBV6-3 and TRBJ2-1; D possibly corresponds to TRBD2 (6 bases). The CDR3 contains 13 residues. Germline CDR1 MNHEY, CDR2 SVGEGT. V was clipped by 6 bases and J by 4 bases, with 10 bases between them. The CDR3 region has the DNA TGTGCCAGCAGCCCCCGGGGGTACAATGAGCAGTTCTTC. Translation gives CASSPRGYNEQFF.

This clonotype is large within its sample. The DNA for the CDR3 is TGTGCGTCCCGGGAGGCAGGGAACACAGATACGCAGTATTTT. Amino acid sequence: CASREAGNTDTQYF. The rearrangement joins TRBV19 to TRBJ2-3; 7 positions match TRBD2. The CDR3 loop spans 14 amino acids. The germline V gene encodes CDR1 LNHDA and CDR2 SQIVND (reference sequence).

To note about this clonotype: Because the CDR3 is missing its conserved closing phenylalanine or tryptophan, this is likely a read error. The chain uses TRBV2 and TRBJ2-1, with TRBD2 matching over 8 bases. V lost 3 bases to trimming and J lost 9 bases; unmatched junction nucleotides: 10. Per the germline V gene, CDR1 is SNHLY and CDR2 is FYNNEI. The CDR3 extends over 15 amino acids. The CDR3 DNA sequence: TGTGCCAGCAGTGACTCACTAGCGGAGAACAGTGAGCAGTTCCTC. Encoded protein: CASSDSLAENSEQFL.

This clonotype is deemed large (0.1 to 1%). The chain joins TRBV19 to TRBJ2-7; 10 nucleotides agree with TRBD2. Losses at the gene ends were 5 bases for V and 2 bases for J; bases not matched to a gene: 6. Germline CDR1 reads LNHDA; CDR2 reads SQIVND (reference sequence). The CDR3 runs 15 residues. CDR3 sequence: CASSPGLAVAYEQYF. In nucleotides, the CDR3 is TGTGCCAGTAGTCCAGGACTAGCGGTGGCCTACGAGCAGTACTTC.

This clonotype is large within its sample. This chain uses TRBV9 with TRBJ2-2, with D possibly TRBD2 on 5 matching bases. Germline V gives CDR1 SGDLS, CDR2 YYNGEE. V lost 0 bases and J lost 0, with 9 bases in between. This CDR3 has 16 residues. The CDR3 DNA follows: TGTGCCAGCAGCGTAGATCGGGATTCGAACACCGGGGAGCTGTTTTTT. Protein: CASSVDRDSNTGELFF.

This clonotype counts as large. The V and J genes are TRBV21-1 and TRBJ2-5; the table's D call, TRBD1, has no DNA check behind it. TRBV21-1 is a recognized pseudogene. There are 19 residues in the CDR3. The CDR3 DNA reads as TGTGCCAGCAGCAAGTTGGGATATCTCCGTCCCAGGGGTGGGCAGACCCAGTACTTC. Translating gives CASSKLGYLRPRGGQTQYF.

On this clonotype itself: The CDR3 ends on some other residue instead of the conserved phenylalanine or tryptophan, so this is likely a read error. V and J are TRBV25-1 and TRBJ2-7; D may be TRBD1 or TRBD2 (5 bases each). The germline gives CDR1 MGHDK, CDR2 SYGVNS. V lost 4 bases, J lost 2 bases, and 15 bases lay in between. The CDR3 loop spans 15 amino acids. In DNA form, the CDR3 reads TGTGCCAGCAGTGCAGCCGGGACGCGTCCCTACGAGCAGTACATC. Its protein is CASSAAGTRPYEQYI.

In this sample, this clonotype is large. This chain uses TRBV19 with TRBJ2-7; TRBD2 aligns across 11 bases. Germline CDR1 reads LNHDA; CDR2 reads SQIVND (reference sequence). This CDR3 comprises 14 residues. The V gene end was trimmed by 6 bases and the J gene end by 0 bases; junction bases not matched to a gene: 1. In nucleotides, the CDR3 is TGTGCCAGTAGGGGGACTAGCGGCTCCTACGAGCAGTACTTC. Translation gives CASRGTSGSYEQYF.

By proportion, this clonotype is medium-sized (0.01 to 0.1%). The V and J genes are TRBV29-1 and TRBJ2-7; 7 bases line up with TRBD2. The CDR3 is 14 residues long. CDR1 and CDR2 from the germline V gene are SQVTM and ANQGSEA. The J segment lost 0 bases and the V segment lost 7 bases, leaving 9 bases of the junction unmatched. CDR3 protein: CSATDGGSSYEQYF. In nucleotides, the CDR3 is TGCAGCGCCACTGACGGCGGGAGCTCCTACGAGCAGTACTTC.

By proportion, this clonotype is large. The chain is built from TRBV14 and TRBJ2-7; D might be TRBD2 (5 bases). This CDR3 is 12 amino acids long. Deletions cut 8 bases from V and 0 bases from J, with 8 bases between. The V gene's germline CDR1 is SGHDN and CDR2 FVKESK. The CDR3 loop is CASGETSYEQYF. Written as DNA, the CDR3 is TGTGCCAGCGGGGAGACCTCCTACGAGCAGTACTTC. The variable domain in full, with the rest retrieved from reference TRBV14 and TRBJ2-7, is EAGVTQFPSHSVIEKGQTVTLRCDPISGHDNLYWYRRVMGKEIKFLLHFVKESKQDESGMPNNRFLAERTGGTYSTLKVQPAELEDSGVYFCASGETSYEQYFGPGTRLTVT.

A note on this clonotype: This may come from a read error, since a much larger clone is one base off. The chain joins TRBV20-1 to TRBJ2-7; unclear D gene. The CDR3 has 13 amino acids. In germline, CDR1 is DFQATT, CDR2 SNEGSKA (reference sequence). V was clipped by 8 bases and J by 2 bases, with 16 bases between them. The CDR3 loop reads CSPRDDAPYEQYF. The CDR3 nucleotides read TGCAGTCCCCGCGACGACGCACCCTACGAGCAGTACTTC.

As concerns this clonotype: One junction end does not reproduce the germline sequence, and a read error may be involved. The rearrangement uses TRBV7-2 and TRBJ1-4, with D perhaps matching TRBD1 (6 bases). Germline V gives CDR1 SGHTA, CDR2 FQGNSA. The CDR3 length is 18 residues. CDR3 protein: CASSATYGTSYPNERLFF. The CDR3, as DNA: TGTGCCAGCAGCGCGACTTATGGGACATCATACCCAAATGAAAGACTGTTTTTT.

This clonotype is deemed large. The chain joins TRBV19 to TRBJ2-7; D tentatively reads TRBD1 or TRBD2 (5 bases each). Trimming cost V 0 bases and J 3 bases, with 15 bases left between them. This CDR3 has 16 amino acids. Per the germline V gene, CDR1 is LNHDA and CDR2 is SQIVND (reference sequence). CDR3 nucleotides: TGTGCCAGTAGTATAGATACTGGGACGACGGGCTACGAGCAGTACTTC. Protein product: CASSIDTGTTGYEQYF.

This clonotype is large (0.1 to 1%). CDR3 protein: CASTRDTTIQYF. In DNA, the CDR3 is TGTGCCAGCACCAGGGACACAACCATTCAGTACTTC. The chain combines TRBV2 with TRBJ2-4; D may be TRBD1 (6 bases). V was clipped by 7 bases and J by 9 bases, with 13 bases between them. The CDR3 is 12 residues long. Germline V CDR1 and CDR2: SNHLY, FYNNEI.

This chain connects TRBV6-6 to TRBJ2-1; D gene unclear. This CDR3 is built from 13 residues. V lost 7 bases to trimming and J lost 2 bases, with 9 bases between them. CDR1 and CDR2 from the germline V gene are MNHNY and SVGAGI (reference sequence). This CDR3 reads CASTPNPYNEQFF. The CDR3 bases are TGTGCCAGCACCCCCAACCCCTACAATGAGCAGTTCTTC.

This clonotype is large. In DNA form, the CDR3 reads TGCGCCAGCAGCCAATTCTTGCAGGGGGGGTATGGCTACACCTTC. Its protein is CASSQFLQGGYGYTF. The V call is TRBV4-1, the J call TRBJ1-2; 7 nucleotides match TRBD1. V lost 2 bases to trimming and J lost 5 bases; unmatched junction nucleotides: 8. Per the germline V gene, CDR1 is MGHRA and CDR2 is YSYEKL. This CDR3 has 15 amino acids.

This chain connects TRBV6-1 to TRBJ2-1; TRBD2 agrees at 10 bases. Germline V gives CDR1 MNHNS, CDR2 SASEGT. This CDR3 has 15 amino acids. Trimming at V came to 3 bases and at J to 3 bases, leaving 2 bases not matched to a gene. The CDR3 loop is CASSDGLAVYNEQFF. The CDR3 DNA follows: TGTGCCAGCAGTGATGGACTAGCGGTCTACAATGAGCAGTTCTTC.

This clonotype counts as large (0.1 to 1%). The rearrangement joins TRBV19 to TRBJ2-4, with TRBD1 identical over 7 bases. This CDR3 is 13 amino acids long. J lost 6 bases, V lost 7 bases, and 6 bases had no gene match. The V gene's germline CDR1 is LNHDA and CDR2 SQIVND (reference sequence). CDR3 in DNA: TGTGCCAGTATAGGGGACAGCCGAAACATTCAGTACTTC. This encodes CASIGDSRNIQYF.